This is a list of T cell receptor beta chains from one sample in a study of PD-1 blockade in mismatch repair-deficient tumors. Using immunoSEQ multiplex PCR, the repertoire was profiled, and TCRdb retains in-frame clones only, with some absent. This sample has fewer than 13,000 clones, with under 95% found just once. Which antigens these TCRs recognize remains unknown. Sequenced material: cells cultured in vitro, taken from a patient treated with pembrolizumab. All receptors come from an adult with mismatch repair-deficient cancer. Both conserved end residues are part of each CDR3. D genes are given only for firm matches. The size of a clone is reported for some rows only, either as once, few or many, or as a class for expanded clones.

j_call clone_size v_call d_call cdr3_aa cdr3_nt
TRBJ2-3 - TRBV29-1 TRBD2 CSVLAGVTDTQYF TGCAGCGTCCTAGCGGGAGTCACAGATACGCAGTATTTT
TRBJ2-1 - TRBV28 TRBD2 CASSFRASGRAFSYNEQFF TGTGCCAGCAGTTTCCGGGCTAGCGGGAGGGCCTTTTCCTACAATGAGCAGTTCTTC
TRBJ2-1 - TRBV14 TRBD2 CASSQDRGLAGLGDEQFF TGTGCCAGCAGCCAAGATCGAGGACTAGCGGGATTGGGGGATGAGCAGTTCTTC
TRBJ2-2 - TRBV19 - CASSMLWGGAGPGELFF TGTGCCAGTAGTATGCTTTGGGGGGGCGCCGGACCCGGGGAGCTGTTTTTT
TRBJ2-7 - TRBV14 TRBD2 CASSNQRESRYEQYF TGTGCCAGCAGCAATCAGCGGGAGAGTCGTTACGAGCAGTACTTC
TRBJ2-7 - TRBV30 TRBD1 CACGQGAVVYEQYF TGTGCCTGTGGACAGGGGGCAGTCGTCTACGAGCAGTACTTC
TRBJ1-6 - TRBV6-5 - CASSYSMRNNSPLHF TGTGCCAGCAGTTACTCGATGCGGAATAATTCACCCCTCCACTTT
TRBJ1-1 - TRBV12-1 - CASSSNQGNTEAFF TGTGCCAGCAGCTCCAATCAGGGGAACACTGAAGCTTTCTTT
TRBJ2-7 - TRBV9 - CASSVGGYSYEQYF TGTGCCAGCAGCGTAGGCGGGTACTCCTACGAGCAGTACTTC
TRBJ2-1 - TRBV13 TRBD2 CASSLAPSGRYNEQFF TGTGCCAGCAGCTTAGCCCCTAGCGGGAGGTACAATGAGCAGTTCTTC
TRBJ2-7 few TRBV5-1 TRBD1 CASSLFEGQGDEQYF TGCGCCAGCAGCTTGTTCGAGGGACAGGGGGACGAGCAGTACTTC
TRBJ2-7 few TRBV2 - CASRAVGDEQYF TGTGCCAGCAGAGCAGTCGGGGACGAGCAGTACTTC
TRBJ2-1 - TRBV6-5 TRBD2 CASSTLGTSGSGQFF TGTGCCAGCAGTACCCTTGGGACTAGCGGGAGTGGGCAGTTCTTC
TRBJ1-1 - TRBV19 - CASSIGVSVFF TGTGCCAGTAGTATTGGGGTATCAGTTTTCTTT